This T cell receptor beta chain was sequenced during a study of T cell responses to AZD1222 COVID-19 vaccine. Study as a whole: Second doses that came at about 4 or about 12 weeks were put together.

Points from the study as a whole: Donors were mostly white British, more females; clonal diversity possibly underestimated. Seropositive AZD1222 recipients at baseline numbered only five or six.

Only in-frame clones appear in the TCRdb table, and some are missing; sequencing was by immunoSEQ multiplex PCR. The sample records 120,000 to 150,000 clones, roughly 88% being singletons. A single count supports this clone. The antigen is unknown. This material consisted of peripheral blood, taken on day 0 of AZD1222 vaccination. The source of this sequence is an adult in good health.

In nucleotides, the CDR3 is TGTGCCAGCAGCGTAGCACAGGGCTACGAGCAGTACTTC. Protein sequence: CASSVAQGYEQYF. This rearrangement joins TRBV9 to TRBJ2-7; perhaps TRBD1 as D (6 bases). Trimming removed 0 bases at V and 3 bases at J, with 7 bases between. The length of the CDR3 is 13 residues. Germline CDR1 is SGDLS and CDR2 is YYNGEE.